This T cell receptor beta chain was recorded in a study of a mutant IDH1 vaccine in newly diagnosed glioma. Study-wide context: Radiotherapy alone preceded vaccination by 4-6 weeks; alternatively, vaccination started with temozolomide cycles. The therapy given earlier, which was standard therapy, consisted of radiotherapy, temozolomide, or both, and most of the patients received both. Averaging roughly 40 years of age, treated patients were 62.5% male and around 38% female.

A word on this clone: Its antigen is not identified.

Trimming cost V 5 bases and J 5 bases; bases outside gene matches: 5. Germline values: CDR1 SNHLY, CDR2 FYNNEI. This CDR3 has 13 residues. Assay: immunoSEQ multiplex PCR; the TCRdb copy retains only in-frame clones and omits some. The data hold some 57,000 clones, with over 75% observed a single time. Documented time point: week 47, end of study. With topical imiquimod, each dose of the vaccine consisted of 300 ug of mutant IDH1 20-mer peptide. Donors had new WHO grade 3 or 4 IDH1-mutant, ATRX-lost astrocytomas. The material sequenced was PBMCs, taken from a glioma patient whose treatment included an IDH1 peptide vaccine. The rearrangement links TRBV2 to TRBJ1-1, with TRBD1 matching over 7 bases. The sequence derives from a woman between 35 and 50 years old with glioma. Some clones in this sample may be carry-over from other donors' samples. The CDR3: CASSLQGPTEAFF. CDR3 DNA sequence: TGTGCCAGCAGTCTACAGGGGCCGACTGAAGCTTTCTTT.